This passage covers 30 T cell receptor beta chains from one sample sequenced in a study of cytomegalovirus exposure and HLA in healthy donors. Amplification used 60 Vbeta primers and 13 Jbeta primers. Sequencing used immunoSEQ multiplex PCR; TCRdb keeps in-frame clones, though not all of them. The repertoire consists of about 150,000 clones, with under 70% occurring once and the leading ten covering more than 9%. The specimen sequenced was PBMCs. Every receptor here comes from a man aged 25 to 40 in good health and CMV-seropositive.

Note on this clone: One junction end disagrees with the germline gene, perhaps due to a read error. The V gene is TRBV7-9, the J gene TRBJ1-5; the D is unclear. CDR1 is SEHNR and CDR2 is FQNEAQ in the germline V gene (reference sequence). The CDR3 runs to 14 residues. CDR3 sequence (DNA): TGTTCCAGCAGCTTAGTAGAAAGCAATCAGCCCCAGCATTTT. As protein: CSSSLVESNQPQHF. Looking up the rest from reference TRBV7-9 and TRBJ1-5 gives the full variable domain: DTGVSQNPRHKITKRGQNVTFRCDPISEHNRLYWYRQTLGQGPEFLTYFQNEAQLEKSRLLSDRFSAERPKGSFSTLEIQRTEQGDSAMYLCSSSLVESNQPQHFGDGTRLSIL.

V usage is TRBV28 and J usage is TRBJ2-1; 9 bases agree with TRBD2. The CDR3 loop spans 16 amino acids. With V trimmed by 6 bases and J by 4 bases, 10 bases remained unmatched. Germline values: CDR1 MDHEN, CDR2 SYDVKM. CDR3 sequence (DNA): TGTGCCAGCAGGCGGGCGACTAGCGGTCGTTACAATGAGCAGTTCTTC. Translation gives CASRRATSGRYNEQFF.

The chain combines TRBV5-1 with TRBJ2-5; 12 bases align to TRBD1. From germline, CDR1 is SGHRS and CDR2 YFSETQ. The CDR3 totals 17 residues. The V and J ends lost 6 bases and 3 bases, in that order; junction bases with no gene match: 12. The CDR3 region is CASTRGTGGFGEETQYF. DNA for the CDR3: TGCGCCAGCACGAGGGGGACAGGGGGCTTTGGGGAAGAGACCCAGTACTTC.

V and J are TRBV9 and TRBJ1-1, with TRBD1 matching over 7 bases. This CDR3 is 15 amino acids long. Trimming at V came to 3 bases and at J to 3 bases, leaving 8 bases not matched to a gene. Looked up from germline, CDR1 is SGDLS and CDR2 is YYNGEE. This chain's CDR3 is CASSAQGQLDTEAFF. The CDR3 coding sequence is TGTGCCAGCAGCGCACAGGGGCAATTGGACACTGAAGCTTTCTTT.

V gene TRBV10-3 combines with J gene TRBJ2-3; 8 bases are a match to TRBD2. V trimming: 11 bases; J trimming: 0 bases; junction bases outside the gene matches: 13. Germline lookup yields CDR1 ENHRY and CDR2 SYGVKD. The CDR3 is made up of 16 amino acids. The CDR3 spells CAGRGGGRTSTDTQYF. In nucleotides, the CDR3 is TGTGCCGGACGGGGGGGAGGGAGGACTAGCACAGATACGCAGTATTTT.

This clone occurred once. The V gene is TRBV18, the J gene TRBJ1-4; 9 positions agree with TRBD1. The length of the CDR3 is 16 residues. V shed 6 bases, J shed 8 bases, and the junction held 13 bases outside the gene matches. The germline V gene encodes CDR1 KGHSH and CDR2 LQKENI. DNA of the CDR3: TGTGCCAGCTCCCTAAGGACACAGGGGGCTCGGGAAAAACTGTTTTTT. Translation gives CASSLRTQGAREKLFF.

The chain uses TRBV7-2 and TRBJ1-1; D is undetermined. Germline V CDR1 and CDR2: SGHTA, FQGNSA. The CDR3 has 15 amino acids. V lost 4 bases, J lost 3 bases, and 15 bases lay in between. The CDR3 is CASSYILGGYTEAFF. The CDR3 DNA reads TGTGCCAGCAGCTACATTCTGGGAGGGTACACTGAAGCTTTCTTT.

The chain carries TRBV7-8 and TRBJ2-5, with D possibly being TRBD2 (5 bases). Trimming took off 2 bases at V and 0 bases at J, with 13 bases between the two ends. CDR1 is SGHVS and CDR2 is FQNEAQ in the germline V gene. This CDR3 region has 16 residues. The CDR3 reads CASSLNGLTYQETQYF. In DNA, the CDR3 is TGTGCCAGCAGCTTAAATGGACTGACGTACCAAGAGACCCAGTACTTC.

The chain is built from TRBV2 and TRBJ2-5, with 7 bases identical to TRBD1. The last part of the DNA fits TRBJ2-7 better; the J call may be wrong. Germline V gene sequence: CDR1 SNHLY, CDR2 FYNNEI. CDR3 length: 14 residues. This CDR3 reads CASKWDRGSYEQYF. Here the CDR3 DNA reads TGTGCCAGCAAATGGGACAGAGGCTCCTACGAGCAGTACTTC.

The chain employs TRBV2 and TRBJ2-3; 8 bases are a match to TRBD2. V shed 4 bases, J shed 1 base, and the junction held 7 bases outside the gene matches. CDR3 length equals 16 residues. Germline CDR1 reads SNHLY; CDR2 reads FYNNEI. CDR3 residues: CASSGVATSGTDTQYF. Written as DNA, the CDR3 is TGTGCCAGCAGTGGAGTGGCGACTAGCGGCACAGATACGCAGTATTTT.

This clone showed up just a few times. The CDR3 loop is CASSPSQGALYNEQFF. The CDR3 nucleotides are TGTGCCAGCAGCCCTAGTCAGGGGGCCCTCTACAATGAGCAGTTCTTC. The gene calls are TRBV27 and TRBJ2-1, with 8 positions matching TRBD1. The junction had 10 bases not matched to a gene; V was cut back by 6 bases and J by 3 bases. This CDR3 has 16 residues. Germline CDR1 reads MNHEY; CDR2 reads SMNVEV (reference sequence).

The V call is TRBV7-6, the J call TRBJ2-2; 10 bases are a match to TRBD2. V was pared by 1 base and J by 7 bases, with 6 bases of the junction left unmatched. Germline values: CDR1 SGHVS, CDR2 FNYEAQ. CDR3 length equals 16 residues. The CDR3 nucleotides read TGTGCCAGCAGCTTAGACACGGGACTAGCGATCGGGGAGCTGTTTTTT. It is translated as CASSLDTGLAIGELFF.

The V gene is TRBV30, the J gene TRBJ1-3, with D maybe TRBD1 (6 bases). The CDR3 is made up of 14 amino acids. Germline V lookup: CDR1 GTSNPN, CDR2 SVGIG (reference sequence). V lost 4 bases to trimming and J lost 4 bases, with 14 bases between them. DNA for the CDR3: TGTGCCTGGAATCGATGGGGGGGCGGAAACACCATATATTTT. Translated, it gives CAWNRWGGGNTIYF.

The CDR3 DNA reads TGTGCCAGCAGCCAAGATGGGAGGTGGTCGGGCTACGAGCAGTACTTC. Its protein is CASSQDGRWSGYEQYF. The chain couples TRBV14 to TRBJ2-7; possible D gene TRBD2, 6 bases. The germline V gene encodes CDR1 SGHDN and CDR2 FVKESK. CDR3 length: 16 amino acids. Trimming left V 0 bases short and J 3 bases short, with 15 bases between.

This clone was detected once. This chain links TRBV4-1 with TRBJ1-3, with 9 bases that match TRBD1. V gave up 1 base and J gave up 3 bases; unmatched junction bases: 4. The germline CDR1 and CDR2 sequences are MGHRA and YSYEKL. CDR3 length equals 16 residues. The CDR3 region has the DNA TGCGCCAGCAGCCAAGCTACGGGACAGGGTGGAAACACCATATATTTT. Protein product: CASSQATGQGGNTIYF.

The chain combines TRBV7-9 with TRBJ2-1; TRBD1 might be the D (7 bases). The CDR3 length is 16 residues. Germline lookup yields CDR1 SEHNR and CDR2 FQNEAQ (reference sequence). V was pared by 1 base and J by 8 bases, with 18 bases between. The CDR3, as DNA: TGTGCCAGCAGCTTAGGGGTCAGGGGGGAAGAGGATGAGCAGTTCTTC. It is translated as CASSLGVRGEEDEQFF.

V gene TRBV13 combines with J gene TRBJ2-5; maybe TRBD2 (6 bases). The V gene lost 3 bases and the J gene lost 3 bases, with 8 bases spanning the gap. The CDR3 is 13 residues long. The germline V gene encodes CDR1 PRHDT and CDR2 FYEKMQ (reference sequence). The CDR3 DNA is TGTGCCAGCAGCTTTTCGGGGGAAGAGACCCAGTACTTC. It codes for CASSFSGEETQYF.

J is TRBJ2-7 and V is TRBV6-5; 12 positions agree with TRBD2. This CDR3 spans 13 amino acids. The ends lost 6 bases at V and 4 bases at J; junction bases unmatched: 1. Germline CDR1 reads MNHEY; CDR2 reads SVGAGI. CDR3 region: CASRLAGGYEQYF. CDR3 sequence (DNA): TGTGCCAGCAGACTAGCGGGAGGTTACGAGCAGTACTTC.

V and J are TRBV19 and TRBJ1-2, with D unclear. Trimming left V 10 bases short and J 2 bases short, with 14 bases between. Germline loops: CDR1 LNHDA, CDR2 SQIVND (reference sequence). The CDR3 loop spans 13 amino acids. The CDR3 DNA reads TGTGCCACCCGGAGGCAGGACAACTATGGCTACACCTTC. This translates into CATRRQDNYGYTF.

CDR3 loop: CASSPYQAYEQYF. CDR3 bases: TGCGCCAGCAGCCCGTACCAGGCTTACGAGCAGTACTTC. The chain combines TRBV5-1 with TRBJ2-7; D gene unclear. This CDR3 region has 13 residues. CDR1 and CDR2 from the germline V gene are SGHRS and YFSETQ. The V and J ends lost 4 bases and 4 bases respectively, with 12 bases between them.

The chain's CDR3 is CAWSSFQGGYGYTF. The DNA for the CDR3 is TGTGCCTGGAGTAGCTTTCAGGGAGGCTATGGCTACACCTTC. This chain links TRBV30 with TRBJ1-2; maybe TRBD1 (5 bases). Per germline, CDR1 GTSNPN and CDR2 SVGIG (reference sequence). The ends were cut back, 2 bases at V and 4 bases at J, with 14 bases in the middle. The CDR3 is 14 amino acids.

The CDR3 DNA is TGCGCCAGCAGCCCAGTTCTAGCGGGAGGCTCCTACGAGCAGTACTTC. Protein product: CASSPVLAGGSYEQYF. The genes are TRBV5-1 and TRBJ2-7; 11 positions agree with TRBD2. This CDR3 spans 16 amino acids. With V trimmed by 4 bases and J by 0 bases, 6 bases remained unmatched. Germline loops: CDR1 SGHRS, CDR2 YFSETQ.

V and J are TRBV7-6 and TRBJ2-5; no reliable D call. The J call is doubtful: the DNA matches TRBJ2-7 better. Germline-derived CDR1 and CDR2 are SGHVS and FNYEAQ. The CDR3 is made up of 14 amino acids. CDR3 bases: TGTGCCAGCAGCCCCTTTCATACCTTCTACGAGCAGTACTTC. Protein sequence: CASSPFHTFYEQYF.

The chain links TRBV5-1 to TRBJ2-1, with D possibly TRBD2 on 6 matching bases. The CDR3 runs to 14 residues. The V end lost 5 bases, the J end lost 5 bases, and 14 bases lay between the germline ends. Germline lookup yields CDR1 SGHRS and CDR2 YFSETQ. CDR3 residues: CASRVSGNNNEQFF. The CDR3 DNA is TGCGCCAGCAGGGTTAGCGGAAACAACAATGAGCAGTTCTTC.

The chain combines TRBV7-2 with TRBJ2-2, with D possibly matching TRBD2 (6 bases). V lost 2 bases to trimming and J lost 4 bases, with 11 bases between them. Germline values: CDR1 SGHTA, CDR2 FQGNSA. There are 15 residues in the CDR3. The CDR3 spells CASSLLGDSTGELFF. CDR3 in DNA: TGTGCCAGCAGCTTATTGGGGGACTCCACCGGGGAGCTGTTTTTT.

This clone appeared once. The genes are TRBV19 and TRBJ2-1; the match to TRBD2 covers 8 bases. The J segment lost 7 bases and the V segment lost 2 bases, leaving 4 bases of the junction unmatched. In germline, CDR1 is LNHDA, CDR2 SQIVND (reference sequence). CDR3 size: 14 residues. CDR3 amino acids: CASSIIGLANEQFF. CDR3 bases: TGTGCCAGTAGTATAATTGGACTAGCTAATGAGCAGTTCTTC.

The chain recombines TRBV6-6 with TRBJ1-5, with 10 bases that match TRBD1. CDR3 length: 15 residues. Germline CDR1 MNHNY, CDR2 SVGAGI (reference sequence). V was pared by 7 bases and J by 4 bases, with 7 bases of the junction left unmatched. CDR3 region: CASTERQGANQPQHF. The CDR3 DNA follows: TGTGCCAGCACCGAAAGACAGGGGGCGAATCAGCCCCAGCATTTT.

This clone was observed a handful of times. For the CDR3, the DNA is TGCGCCAGCGATGAAGCGGGACGCCAAGAGACCCAGTACTTC. Translation gives CASDEAGRQETQYF. The chain couples TRBV5-1 to TRBJ2-5, with 7 bases fitting TRBD2. V trimming: 7 bases; J trimming: 1 base; junction bases outside the gene matches: 7. The CDR3 is 14 amino acids. Germline V CDR1 and CDR2: SGHRS, YFSETQ.

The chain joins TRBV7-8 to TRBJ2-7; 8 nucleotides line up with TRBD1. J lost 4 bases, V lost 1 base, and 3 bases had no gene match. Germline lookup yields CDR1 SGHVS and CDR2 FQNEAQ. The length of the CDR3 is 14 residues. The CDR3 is CASSLVDRAYEQYF. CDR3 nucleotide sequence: TGTGCCAGCAGCTTAGTGGACAGGGCTTACGAGCAGTACTTC. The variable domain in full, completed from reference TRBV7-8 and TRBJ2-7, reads GAGVSQSPRYKVAKRGQDVALRCDPISGHVSLFWYQQALGQGPEFLTYFQNEAQLDKSGLPSDRFFAERPEGSVSTLKIQRTQQEDSAVYLCASSLVDRAYEQYFGPGTRLTVT.

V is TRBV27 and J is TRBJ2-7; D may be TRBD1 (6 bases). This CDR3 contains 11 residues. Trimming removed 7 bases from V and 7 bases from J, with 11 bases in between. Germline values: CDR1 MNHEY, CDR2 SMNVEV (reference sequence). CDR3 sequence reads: CASNIGTEQYF. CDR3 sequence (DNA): TGTGCCAGCAACATAGGGACAGAGCAGTACTTC.